In this sample, the clone carrying this T cell receptor (beta chain) turned up a few times. Its target is unknown. The record originates from a study of T cells after yellow fever vaccination. V was clipped by 4 bases and J by 7 bases; unmatched bases: 8. The CDR3 totals 15 residues. Looked up from germline, CDR1 is GTSNPN and CDR2 is SVGIG (reference sequence). Study results and caveats: Overall, a small share of clonotypes was seen in both CD4 and CD8 compartments.

Production of TCR cDNA was by 5'RACE template switching, which also added a universal primer site and UMIs. Each CDR3 protein gets one entry after TCRdb re-called the 5' RACE reads with MiXCR. The sample has about 630,000 distinct CDR3 sequences, more than 9% seen once; the top ten hold under 15%. The TCR sequence derives from a man aged 25 to 40 who received the YFV17D yellow fever vaccine. Specimen: PBMCs, collected on the day of the yellow fever booster vaccination. The V call is TRBV30, the J call TRBJ2-1; the match to TRBD1 covers 12 bases. Here the CDR3 reads CAWKGQGAPPNEQFF. Written as DNA, the CDR3 is TGTGCCTGGAAGGGACAGGGGGCCCCCCCAAATGAGCAGTTCTTC.